The sequence of this T cell receptor (beta chain) was determined in a study of a mutant IDH1 vaccine in newly diagnosed glioma. This CDR3 comprises 12 residues. Trimming took off 3 bases at V and 4 bases at J, with 7 bases between the two ends. Germline V gene lookup returns CDR1 KGHSH and CDR2 LQKENI. Repertoires were generated with immunoSEQ multiplex PCR, while TCRdb's copy carries only in-frame clones and drops some. The repertoire holds 25,000 to 35,000 clones, with roughly 87% as singletons. This clone was seen more than once but under ten times. Antigen: not known. Whole-study findings and limits: Among patients, about 94% showed immune responses induced by the vaccine.

Regarding time point: week 5, during vaccination. Vaccinated patients received 300 ug of mutant IDH1 20-mer peptide per dose, with topical imiquimod. This chain uses TRBV18 with TRBJ2-7; D call uncertain. The sequences come from peripheral blood mononuclear cells (PBMCs), collected from a glioma patient whose treatment included an IDH1 peptide vaccine. The receptor's source is a woman in her thirties or forties with glioma. Some clones in this sample may be carry-over from other donors' samples. CDR3 in amino acids: CASSPAVYEQYF. Here the CDR3 DNA reads TGTGCCAGCTCACCGGCGGTTTACGAGCAGTACTTC.